This record covers a single T cell receptor (beta chain). This clonotype was counted a few times. Its cognate antigen has yet to be identified. No qualities accompany the bases; no much larger clone lies one base away. This specimen belongs to a study of T-cell memory formation after mild COVID-19 (dated by TCRdb to the early 2020s). Concerning the study at large: Most TCR sequence clusters were specific to one of the two donors. T-cell clones expanding and contracting after mild COVID-19 in a couple of donors were tracked by longitudinal TCRalpha and TCRbeta repertoire sequencing. The cohort comprised two young, previously healthy adult volunteers, one female and one male. Results and caveats for the whole study, not just this receptor: Contracting CD4+ clones turned up mainly in the CM and EM memory subsets, whereas EMRA was where CD8+ clones were enriched. The study included only a couple of mild cases, and larger cohorts that include severe cases with pre-infection samples were judged to be necessary. Clones that contracted from day 15 to 85 showed balanced CD4/CD8 phenotypes, whereas a second wave of clones that expanded from day 15 to 37 leaned towards CD4+. Whether the second-wave clones peaking on day 37 were SARS-CoV-2 specific was not confirmed. Some responding clones were detected in pre-infection memory, which suggested that pre-existing cross-reactive memory T cells had joined the SARS-CoV-2 response.

Ficoll-Paque density gradient centrifugation was the method used to isolate PBMCs. TCRdb records Illumina NovaSeq 6000 as the sequencer. TCRalpha and TCRbeta cDNA libraries were built by 5'RACE with constant-segment primers, adding sample barcodes and unique molecular identifiers. Trizol reagent was used to extract RNA from every sample. Amplification of the libraries took two PCR steps, and the second step added a second sample barcode plus Illumina TruSeq adapters. Libraries were sequenced on an Illumina NovaSeq with 2 x 150 bp paired-end reads. As for the original processing: Demultiplexing of reads and collapsing into UMI-guided consensus sequences were performed with migec v1.2.7. Using mixcr v2.1.11, the UMI consensuses were aligned to TRA and TRB V and J templates and assembled into clonotypes. Expanded or contracted clonotypes were those called significant by both edgeR and NoisET, with noise models trained on biological replicates. edgeR calls used a false discovery rate-adjusted p below 0.01 and a log2 fold-change threshold of 1. As an exploratory analysis of dynamics, PCA with hierarchical clustering was applied to max-normalized trajectories of the 1000 most abundant clonotypes. The CD4 or CD8 phenotype of responding clones was assigned using the separately sequenced CD4+ and CD8+ repertoires. TCRdb's own reprocessing of the public reads used fastp at Q25 and MiXCR and kept productive beta chains. Here each entry gathers all rows of one CDR3 protein and keeps the most common genes and DNA. The V and J calls here are based on TCRdb, not the publication. The sample yields some 210,000 distinct CDR3 sequences; around 17% were counted once. The ten largest clones add up to about 2.4% of the sample.

CDR1 and CDR2 were assigned from the germline V gene as KGHSH and LQKENI. The CDR3 contains 13 residues, cysteine and phenylalanine counted. The only DNA kept is the CDR3, 39 bases in frame from the first base. V drops 1 base and J drops 3 bases, leaving 7 bases in between. This chain joins TRBV18 to TRBJ2-7; TRBD1 is perhaps the D gene, given 6 matching bases. Sequenced input: PBMCs or a T cell subset sorted from them (not recorded which). This receptor was obtained from an adult woman who had mild COVID-19 (a few samples of this study predate the infection). The sample titles of this study are shuffled in the database, so cell type and time point are left out; the donor was told from shared clones. The CDR3 sequence is CASSPRTDYEQYF. The DNA sequence reads TGTGCCAGCTCACCACGGACAGACTACGAGCAGTACTTC.